The 5 T cell receptor beta chains listed next were all sequenced from one sample in a study of T-cell reconstitution after alpha-beta-depleted transplantation in children (dated by TCRdb to the mid-2010s). The sample's treatment or condition label is to be understood as: allogeneic hematopoietic cell transplantation with graft depleted of TCRalphabeta T cells and CD19 B cells. The library was produced with PCR. Instrument used: Illumina HiSeq 2500. TCR library preparation used molecular barcoding, with unique molecular identifiers applied to normalize quantification of the TCRbeta repertoire. The raw public reads went through TCRdb reprocessing: fastp at Q25, MiXCR clone calling, in-frame beta chains kept. Rows are unified per CDR3 protein, each entry keeping the most common DNA and genes. The sample data list 610,000 or so distinct CDR3 sequences, and 27% of these were observed just once. Less than 40% of the sample comes from the top ten.

The sample was PBMCs, taken before TCRalphabeta/CD19-depleted stem cell transplant. Receptors originate from a boy under two years old with Wiskott-Aldrich syndrome, due to receive a stem cell transplant.

The chain joins TRBV20-1 to TRBJ2-5; D perhaps matches TRBD1 (6 bases). CDR3 length: 12 residues. The germline CDR1 and CDR2 sequences are DFQATT and SNEGSKA (reference sequence). V was cut by 5 bases and J by 5 bases, with 12 bases left in between. The CDR3 DNA reads TGCAGTGCTCTCGACAGGAGGGAGACCCAGTACTTC. Protein product: CSALDRRETQYF.

This chain joins TRBV20-1 and TRBJ2-5; the D is unclear. Trimming stripped 1 base from V and 0 bases from J, with 15 bases between. Germline V CDR1 and CDR2: DFQATT, SNEGSKA (reference sequence). This CDR3 has 16 amino acids. As DNA, the CDR3 is TGCAGTGCTAGAGCCCCACGACGTCGGTACCAAGAGACCCAGTACTTC. It encodes CSARAPRRRYQETQYF.

This clonotype occurred a few times. The J gene is TRBJ2-6, the V gene TRBV11-1, with TRBD1 matching over 9 bases. V shed 2 bases and J 1 base; nucleotides not matched to a gene: 6. This CDR3 has 18 amino acids. CDR1 SGHAT and CDR2 FQDESV come from the germline V gene (reference sequence). CDR3 region: CASSLSGTGPSGANVLTF. In nucleotides, the CDR3 is TGTGCCAGCAGCTTATCCGGGACAGGGCCTTCTGGGGCCAACGTCCTGACTTTC.

In this sample, this clonotype turned up a few times. The junction and the germline gene differ at one end; a read error may be behind it. The gene calls are TRBV27 and TRBJ2-5, with D perhaps being TRBD1 or TRBD2 (6 bases each). The CDR3 extends over 15 amino acids. Germline CDR1 and CDR2: MNHEY and SMNVEV (reference sequence). Here the CDR3 DNA reads TGTGCCAGCAGTTTAGCAATAGGGGGGAAGAAGACCCAGTATTTC. Translation gives CASSLAIGGKKTQYF.

The chain employs TRBV20-1 and TRBJ2-1; TRBD2 aligns across 11 bases. The CDR3 contains 17 residues. Germline CDR1 is DFQATT and CDR2 is SNEGSKA (reference sequence). J lost 3 bases, V lost 1 base, and 8 bases had no gene match. The CDR3 sequence: CSARVPMTSGVYNEQFF. The CDR3 nucleotides are TGCAGTGCTAGAGTTCCCATGACTAGCGGGGTCTACAATGAGCAGTTCTTC.